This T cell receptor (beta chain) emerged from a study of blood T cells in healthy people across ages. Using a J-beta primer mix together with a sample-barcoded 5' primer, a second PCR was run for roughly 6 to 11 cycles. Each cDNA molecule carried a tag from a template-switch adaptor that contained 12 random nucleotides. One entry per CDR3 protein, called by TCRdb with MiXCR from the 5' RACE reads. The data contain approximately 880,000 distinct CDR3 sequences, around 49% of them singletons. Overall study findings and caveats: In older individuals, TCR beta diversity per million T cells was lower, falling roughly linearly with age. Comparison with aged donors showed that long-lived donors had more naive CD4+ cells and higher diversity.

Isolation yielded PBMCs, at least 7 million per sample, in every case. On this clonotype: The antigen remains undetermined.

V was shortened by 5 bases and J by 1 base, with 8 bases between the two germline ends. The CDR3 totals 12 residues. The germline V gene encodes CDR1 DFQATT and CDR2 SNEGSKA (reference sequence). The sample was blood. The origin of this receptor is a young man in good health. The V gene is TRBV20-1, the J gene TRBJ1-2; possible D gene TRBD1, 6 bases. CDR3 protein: CSAAGVNYGYTF. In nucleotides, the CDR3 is TGCAGTGCTGCAGGGGTTAACTATGGCTACACCTTC.